The 19 T cell receptor beta chains below were found in one sample sequenced in a study of blood T cell repertoires in COVID-19. Using immunoSEQ multiplex PCR, the repertoire was profiled, and TCRdb retains in-frame clones only, with some absent. The data contain about 180,000 clones, under 90% of them seen just once; the ten biggest clones take up more than 5.5%. Specimen: peripheral blood. The origin of the receptors is a human donor in a cohort sampled during active COVID-19.

The rearrangement uses TRBV14 and TRBJ1-1; D not certain. The ends were cut back, 0 bases at V and 0 bases at J, with 11 bases in the middle. Germline CDR1 reads SGHDN; CDR2 reads FVKESK. The CDR3 runs 16 residues. The CDR3 coding sequence is TGTGCCAGCAGCCAAGATTTGGGCAGAGTGAACACTGAAGCTTTCTTT. Translation gives CASSQDLGRVNTEAFF. The variable domain in full, with the rest retrieved from reference TRBV14 and TRBJ1-1, is EAGVTQFPSHSVIEKGQTVTLRCDPISGHDNLYWYRRVMGKEIKFLLHFVKESKQDESGMPNNRFLAERTGGTYSTLKVQPAELEDSGVYFCASSQDLGRVNTEAFFGQGTRLTVV.

The CDR3 nucleotides are TGTGCCAGCAGCCCCGGAGGGGTTAACTATGGCTACACCTTC. This sequence encodes CASSPGGVNYGYTF. The gene calls are TRBV14 and TRBJ1-2, with D perhaps matching TRBD1 (5 bases). Trimming took 4 bases from V and 1 from J, leaving 10 bases between them. This CDR3 region has 14 residues. CDR1 and CDR2 from the germline V gene are SGHDN and FVKESK.

The V and J genes are TRBV5-1 and TRBJ1-2; tentative D call: TRBD1 (5 bases). The V gene lost 0 bases and the J gene lost 5 bases, with 14 bases spanning the gap. The CDR3 consists of 15 residues. CDR1 is SGHRS and CDR2 is YFSETQ in the germline V gene. CDR3 DNA: TGCGCCAGCAGCTTGGCCGCGCAGGGACTTTATGGCTACACCTTC. It yields the protein CASSLAAQGLYGYTF. The variable domain in full, with the rest retrieved from reference TRBV5-1 and TRBJ1-2, is KAGVTQTPRYLIKTRGQQVTLSCSPISGHRSVSWYQQTPGQGLQFLFEYFSETQRNKGNFPGRFSGRQFSNSRSEMNVSTLELGDSALYLCASSLAAQGLYGYTFGSGTRLTVV.

In its sample, this clone was seen a few times. The chain is built from TRBV12-3 or TRBV12-4 and TRBJ1-2; TRBD1 aligns across 7 bases. With 5 bases clipped from V and 4 bases from J, the junction kept 4 bases outside the gene matches. This CDR3 contains 13 residues. The CDR3 region is CASSPGQLYGYTF. Here the CDR3 DNA reads TGTGCCAGCAGTCCGGGACAGCTCTATGGCTACACCTTC.

This chain uses TRBV18 with TRBJ2-2; TRBD1 aligns across 10 bases. CDR3 length: 16 residues. Per germline, CDR1 KGHSH and CDR2 LQKENI. With V trimmed by 5 bases and J by 5 bases, 8 bases remained unmatched. In DNA form, the CDR3 reads TGTGCCAGCTCAACAACCGGGACAGGGGAAACCGGGGAGCTGTTTTTT. This sequence encodes CASSTTGTGETGELFF.

A few counts support this clone. The genes are TRBV2 and TRBJ2-7, with 8 bases aligning to TRBD1. V dropped 5 bases and J dropped 6; count of bases not matched to a gene: 6. This CDR3 is built from 13 residues. Per germline, CDR1 SNHLY and CDR2 FYNNEI. As DNA, the CDR3 is TGTGCCAGCAGTCGAGGACAGGGAAGCGAGCAGTACTTC. It is translated as CASSRGQGSEQYF.

The sample holds a few counts of this clone. This chain connects TRBV2 to TRBJ2-6; D possibly corresponds to TRBD2 (5 bases). The length of the CDR3 is 16 residues. From germline, CDR1 is SNHLY and CDR2 FYNNEI. The V and J ends lost 2 bases and 0 bases respectively, with 8 bases between them. The CDR3 sequence is CASSESGRSGANVLTF. In DNA form, the CDR3 reads TGTGCCAGCAGTGAAAGCGGCCGCTCTGGGGCCAACGTCCTGACTTTC.

The chain carries TRBV19 and TRBJ1-6; TRBD1 aligns across 10 bases. This CDR3 region has 17 residues. V lost 1 base, J lost 5 bases, and 5 bases stayed unmatched. Germline values: CDR1 LNHDA, CDR2 SQIVND (reference sequence). CDR3 nucleotides: TGTGCCAGTAGTATAGGGTCCGGGACAGGGGATAATTCACCCCTCCACTTT. This codes for CASSIGSGTGDNSPLHF.

The chain has TRBV19 and TRBJ2-3, with a tentative D call TRBD2 (5 bases). This CDR3 comprises 14 residues. Trimming cost V 2 bases and J 4 bases, with 10 bases left between them. CDR1 LNHDA and CDR2 SQIVND come from the germline V gene (reference sequence). The CDR3 DNA sequence: TGTGCCAGTAGTATAACCCGGCGGGCAGATACGCAGTATTTT. Translating it yields CASSITRRADTQYF.

The genes are TRBV7-2 and TRBJ2-1; 10 nucleotides agree with TRBD2. CDR1 is SGHTA and CDR2 is FQGNSA in the germline V gene. J gave up 5 bases and V 2 bases, and 0 bases lay outside the gene matches. The CDR3 contains 14 residues. CDR3 DNA: TGTGCCAGCAGCTTACTAGCGGGGGACAATGAGCAGTTCTTC. Translating it yields CASSLLAGDNEQFF.

This rearrangement joins TRBV9 to TRBJ2-5; tentatively, D is TRBD2 (6 bases). V was cut by 3 bases and J by 7 bases, with 13 bases left in between. This CDR3 is built from 13 residues. Germline CDR1 reads SGDLS; CDR2 reads YYNGEE. In DNA form, the CDR3 reads TGTGCCAGCAGCGGCCTGGTGGGGGGGACCCAGTACTTC. Translating it yields CASSGLVGGTQYF.

The chain combines TRBV15 with TRBJ2-1; D ambiguous. The length of the CDR3 is 12 residues. Germline values: CDR1 LNHNV, CDR2 YYDKDF (reference sequence). The germline V and J ends were trimmed by 3 bases and 10 bases, with 10 bases remaining between them. CDR3 protein: CATSSDTYEQFF. The DNA for the CDR3 is TGTGCCACCAGCAGTGACACCTACGAGCAGTTCTTC.

V and J are TRBV13 and TRBJ1-2; D gene ambiguous. V gave up 0 bases and J gave up 4 bases, with 6 bases separating them. CDR1 and CDR2 from the germline V gene are PRHDT and FYEKMQ (reference sequence). The CDR3 sequence is 13 residues long. The CDR3 region has the DNA TGTGCCAGCAGCTTAGGGCGGAGCTATGGCTACACCTTC. It yields the protein CASSLGRSYGYTF.

This clone was seen only a few times. The chain joins TRBV5-1 to TRBJ1-3, with a tentative D call TRBD1 (6 bases). Trimming cost V 3 bases and J 0 bases, with 10 bases left between them. Germline CDR1 and CDR2: SGHRS and YFSETQ. This CDR3 is built from 15 residues. The CDR3 loop reads CASSSTGSSGNTIYF. In nucleotides, the CDR3 is TGCGCCAGCAGCTCCACAGGGAGCTCTGGAAACACCATATATTTT. The full variable domain, rest sourced from reference TRBV5-1 and TRBJ1-3, is KAGVTQTPRYLIKTRGQQVTLSCSPISGHRSVSWYQQTPGQGLQFLFEYFSETQRNKGNFPGRFSGRQFSNSRSEMNVSTLELGDSALYLCASSSTGSSGNTIYFGEGSWLTVV.

The chain uses TRBV13 and TRBJ2-2; 8 bases are shared with TRBD1. Germline V CDR1 and CDR2: PRHDT, FYEKMQ (reference sequence). Germline trimming cut 5 bases from V and 0 bases from J; bases unmatched to any gene: 5. The CDR3 has 16 residues. CDR3 DNA: TGTGCCAGCAGCATAGCAGGGGGCACGAACACCGGGGAGCTGTTTTTT. Amino acid sequence: CASSIAGGTNTGELFF.

V and J are TRBV29-1 and TRBJ2-2; a weak D match, TRBD1 (5 bases). Trimming pared 4 bases from V and 3 bases from J, leaving 6 bases between. Per the germline V gene, CDR1 is SQVTM and CDR2 is ANQGSEA. The CDR3 length is 12 residues. CDR3 DNA sequence: TGCAGCGTTGGCAGGGACACCGGGGAGCTGTTTTTT. Encoded protein: CSVGRDTGELFF.

The V and J genes are TRBV19 and TRBJ1-4; a possible D gene is TRBD1 (6 bases). With 6 bases removed from V and 7 bases from J, the gap between germline ends came to 15 bases. From germline, CDR1 is LNHDA and CDR2 SQIVND (reference sequence). This CDR3 region has 14 residues. The CDR3 coding sequence is TGTGCCAGTAGCAAACAGGGTAGAGGTGAAAAACTGTTTTTT. As protein: CASSKQGRGEKLFF.

The rearrangement links TRBV29-1 to TRBJ1-1; no firm D call. V was cut by 5 bases and J by 2 bases, with 6 bases left in between. Germline CDR1 is SQVTM and CDR2 is ANQGSEA. The CDR3 is 11 amino acids. In DNA form, the CDR3 reads TGCAGCGTTCACAGAAACACTGAAGCTTTCTTT. Amino acid sequence: CSVHRNTEAFF. Using reference TRBV29-1 and TRBJ1-1 for the parts outside the CDR3, the full variable domain is SAVISQKPSRDICQRGTSLTIQCQVDSQVTMMFWYRQQPGQSLTLIATANQGSEATYESGFVIDKFPISRPNLTFSTLTVSNMSPEDSSIYLCSVHRNTEAFFGQGTRLTVV.

This chain links TRBV5-1 with TRBJ2-5; 10 bases agree with TRBD2. The CDR3 covers 16 residues. The V gene's germline CDR1 is SGHRS and CDR2 YFSETQ. J gave up 4 bases and V 4 bases, and 10 bases lay outside the gene matches. The CDR3 sequence: CASSDPLAGPGETQYF. In nucleotides, the CDR3 is TGCGCCAGCAGCGACCCACTAGCGGGGCCTGGAGAGACCCAGTACTTC.